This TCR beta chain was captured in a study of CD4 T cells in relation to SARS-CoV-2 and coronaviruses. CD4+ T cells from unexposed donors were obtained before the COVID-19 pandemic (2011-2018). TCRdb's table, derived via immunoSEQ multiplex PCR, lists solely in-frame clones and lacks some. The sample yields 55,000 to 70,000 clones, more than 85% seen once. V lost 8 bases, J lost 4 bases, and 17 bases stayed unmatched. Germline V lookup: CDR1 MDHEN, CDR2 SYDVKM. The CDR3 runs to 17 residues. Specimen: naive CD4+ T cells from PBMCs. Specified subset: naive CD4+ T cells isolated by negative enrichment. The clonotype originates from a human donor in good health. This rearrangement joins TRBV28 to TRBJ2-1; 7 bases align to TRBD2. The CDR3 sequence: CASQAGRGLPTYNEQFF. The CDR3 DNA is TGTGCCAGCCAAGCGGGGCGGGGATTGCCCACATACAATGAGCAGTTCTTC.